The sequence of this T cell receptor beta chain was determined in a study of blood T cells in healthy people across ages. General observations from the study: Strong correlation existed between TCR beta diversity and naive T cell percentage.

Using a J-beta primer mix together with a sample-barcoded 5' primer, a second PCR was run for roughly 6 to 11 cycles. TCRdb re-called the 5' RACE reads through MiXCR, storing one row per CDR3 protein. The table records 600,000 to 800,000 distinct CDR3 sequences, about 51% of them present only once. This CDR3 has 13 residues. Trimming removed 0 bases at V and 2 bases at J, with 5 bases between. Germline CDR1 and CDR2: ENHRY and SYGVKD. On this clonotype itself: No antigen is known for it.

There were at least 6 micrograms of total RNA extracted from every sample. This sequence was found in a woman of 80 years or more in good health. This rearrangement joins TRBV10-3 to TRBJ2-7, with D hard to call. Sequencing was carried out using blood. In nucleotides, the CDR3 is TGTGCCATCAGTGAGTCGAACACCTACGAGCAGTACTTC. Protein: CAISESNTYEQYF.